This TCR beta chain emerged from a study of shared clonotypes between healthy human individuals. J lost 8 bases, V lost 0 bases, and 4 bases had no gene match. Germline V CDR1 and CDR2: SGHNT, YYREEE (reference sequence). The CDR3 loop spans 14 amino acids. The protocol was immunoSEQ multiplex PCR, while the TCRdb copy is restricted to in-frame clones and leaves out a portion. The sample shows 470,000 or so clones, around 73% of them seen only once. This clone was seen a handful of times. The chain combines TRBV5-4 with TRBJ2-1, with 8 bases fitting TRBD2. This TCR came from a woman aged 40 to 55 in good health. Some clones in this sample may be carry-over from other donors' samples. The sequenced sample consisted of PBMCs. CDR3 DNA: TGTGCCAGCAGCTTGGGCGGGAGGAGCGATGAGCAGTTCTTC. It yields the protein CASSLGGRSDEQFF.